The present T cell receptor (beta chain) was sequenced within a study of shared clonotypes between healthy human individuals. Findings and caveats of the study: Naive CD4 clonotypes overlapped across several donors at about 5.3%.

Germline V gene lookup returns CDR1 PRHDT and CDR2 FYEKMQ (reference sequence). The CDR3 is 14 amino acids. Regarding this clone: Its antigen is not known. Sequence at one end of the junction differs from germline and may be a read error.

Sequencing was performed with immunoSEQ multiplex PCR; in TCRdb, only in-frame clones are kept and a portion is missing. The table records fewer than 1.4 million clones, about 84% of them present only once. Sequencing was done on a sample of memory CD4+ T cells from PBMCs. Described subset: CD45RA-negative fraction. This receptor was taken from a man aged 18-30 years in good health. Some clones in this sample may be carry-over from other donors' samples. V is TRBV13 and J is TRBJ2-7; 8 bases line up with TRBD1. The DNA for the CDR3 is TGTGCCAGCAGCCTAGGACAGGGCCGCAACGAGCAGTACTTC. It yields the protein CASSLGQGRNEQYF.